This T cell receptor beta chain was captured by sequencing in a study of early T cells in non-severe SARS-CoV-2 infection. About the research overall: It was bulk RNA from unsorted whole blood that was sequenced, and the chains were unpaired. Study-wide points: VDJdb matching skewed toward anti-spike CD8 responses, missing private and CD4 specificities.

J lost 3 bases, V lost 9 bases, and 17 bases had no gene match. Germline V gene sequence: CDR1 WNHNN, CDR2 SYGVQD (reference sequence). The CDR3 covers 18 residues. Researchers attached unique molecular identifiers to individual cDNA molecules. MiXCR, applied by TCRdb to the 5' RACE reads, yields one record per CDR3 protein. The table records about 50,000 distinct CDR3 sequences, 7% to 10% of them present only once. This clonotype was picked up a small number of times. The antigen remains undetermined. The sequenced material came from whole blood. This TCR derives from an adult who was a healthcare worker with PCR-confirmed SARS-CoV-2 infection or an uninfected control (not recorded which). This chain uses TRBV10-1 with TRBJ2-4; 10 positions agree with TRBD2. The CDR3 spells CASLLAGGSDGDKNIQYF. The CDR3 DNA reads TGCGCCAGTCTCTTAGCGGGGGGCTCCGATGGGGACAAAAACATTCAGTACTTC.